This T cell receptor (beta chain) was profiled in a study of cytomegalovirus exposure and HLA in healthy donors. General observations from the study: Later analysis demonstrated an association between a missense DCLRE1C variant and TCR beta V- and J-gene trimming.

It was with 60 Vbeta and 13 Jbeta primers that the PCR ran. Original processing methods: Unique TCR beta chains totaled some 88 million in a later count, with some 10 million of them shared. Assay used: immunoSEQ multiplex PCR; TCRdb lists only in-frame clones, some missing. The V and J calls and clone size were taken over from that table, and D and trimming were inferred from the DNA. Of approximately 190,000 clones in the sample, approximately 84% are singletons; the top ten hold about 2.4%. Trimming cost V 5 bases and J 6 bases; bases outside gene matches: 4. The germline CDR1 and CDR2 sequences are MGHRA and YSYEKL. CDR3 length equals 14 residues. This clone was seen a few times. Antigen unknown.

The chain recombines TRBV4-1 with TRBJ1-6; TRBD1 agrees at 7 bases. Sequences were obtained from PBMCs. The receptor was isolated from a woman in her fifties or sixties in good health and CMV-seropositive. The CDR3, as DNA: TGCGCCAGCAGCGACACAGGGGCTAATTCACCCCTCCACTTT. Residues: CASSDTGANSPLHF.